This TCR beta chain was recovered during a study of blood T cell repertoires in COVID-19. Study details: The study drew acute and convalescent COVID-19 samples from the United States, Italy and Spain. Nucleic acid was either cDNA or gDNA, and it came from T cells, B-cell-depleted T cells, or PBMCs.

Germline V gene lookup returns CDR1 SNHLY and CDR2 FYNNEI. This CDR3 is 15 amino acids long. Between the trimmed V and J ends, which lost 5 bases and 7 bases, there was a span of 18 bases. Per the original methods: Amplifying reference gene primers gave estimates of nucleated cell counts. Sequenced by immunoSEQ multiplex PCR; TCRdb stores in-frame clones only, minus some. That table supplies the V and J calls and clone size; D and trimming were determined from the DNA. The table has approximately 160,000 clones, roughly 80% seen once. This clone is a singleton in its sample. This specimen includes other DNA sequences encoding the same CDR3.

The TCR comes from a man aged 55 to 70 with acute or convalescent COVID-19. Sequencing was carried out using peripheral blood. The V gene is TRBV2, the J gene TRBJ1-5; the D gene is possibly TRBD1 (5 bases). CDR3 DNA: TGTGCCAGCAGTCCCCCCGGGCAGGGTTACCAGCCCCAGCATTTT. It specifies CASSPPGQGYQPQHF.